This entry describes one T cell receptor beta chain. Its antigen is unknown. Using its own MiXCR run on the reads, TCRdb lists one record per CDR3 protein. The table has under 850,000 distinct CDR3 sequences, 30% to 40% seen once. These data originate in a study of T cell repertoires in cytomegalovirus infection. Background on the study: CMV epitopes used comprised recently identified HLA-C-restricted ones and well-studied HLA-B-restricted ones. Study observations and caveats: In two of eight donors, the top clonotype was HLA-C-restricted CMV-specific.

Germline V gene lookup returns CDR1 LNHDA and CDR2 SQIVND (reference sequence). CDR3 size: 14 residues. V was clipped by 10 bases and J by 1 base, with 16 bases between them. The chain has TRBV19 and TRBJ1-1; D remains unclear. Sequenced here: cultured PBMCs, sampled from culture after CMV antigen stimulation. This TCR came from a human donor in good health (CMV status not recorded). Some clones in this sample may be carry-over from other donors' samples. CDR3 amino acids: CATREVTRNTEAFF. CDR3 in DNA: TGTGCCACCCGTGAGGTCACCCGGAACACTGAAGCTTTCTTT.